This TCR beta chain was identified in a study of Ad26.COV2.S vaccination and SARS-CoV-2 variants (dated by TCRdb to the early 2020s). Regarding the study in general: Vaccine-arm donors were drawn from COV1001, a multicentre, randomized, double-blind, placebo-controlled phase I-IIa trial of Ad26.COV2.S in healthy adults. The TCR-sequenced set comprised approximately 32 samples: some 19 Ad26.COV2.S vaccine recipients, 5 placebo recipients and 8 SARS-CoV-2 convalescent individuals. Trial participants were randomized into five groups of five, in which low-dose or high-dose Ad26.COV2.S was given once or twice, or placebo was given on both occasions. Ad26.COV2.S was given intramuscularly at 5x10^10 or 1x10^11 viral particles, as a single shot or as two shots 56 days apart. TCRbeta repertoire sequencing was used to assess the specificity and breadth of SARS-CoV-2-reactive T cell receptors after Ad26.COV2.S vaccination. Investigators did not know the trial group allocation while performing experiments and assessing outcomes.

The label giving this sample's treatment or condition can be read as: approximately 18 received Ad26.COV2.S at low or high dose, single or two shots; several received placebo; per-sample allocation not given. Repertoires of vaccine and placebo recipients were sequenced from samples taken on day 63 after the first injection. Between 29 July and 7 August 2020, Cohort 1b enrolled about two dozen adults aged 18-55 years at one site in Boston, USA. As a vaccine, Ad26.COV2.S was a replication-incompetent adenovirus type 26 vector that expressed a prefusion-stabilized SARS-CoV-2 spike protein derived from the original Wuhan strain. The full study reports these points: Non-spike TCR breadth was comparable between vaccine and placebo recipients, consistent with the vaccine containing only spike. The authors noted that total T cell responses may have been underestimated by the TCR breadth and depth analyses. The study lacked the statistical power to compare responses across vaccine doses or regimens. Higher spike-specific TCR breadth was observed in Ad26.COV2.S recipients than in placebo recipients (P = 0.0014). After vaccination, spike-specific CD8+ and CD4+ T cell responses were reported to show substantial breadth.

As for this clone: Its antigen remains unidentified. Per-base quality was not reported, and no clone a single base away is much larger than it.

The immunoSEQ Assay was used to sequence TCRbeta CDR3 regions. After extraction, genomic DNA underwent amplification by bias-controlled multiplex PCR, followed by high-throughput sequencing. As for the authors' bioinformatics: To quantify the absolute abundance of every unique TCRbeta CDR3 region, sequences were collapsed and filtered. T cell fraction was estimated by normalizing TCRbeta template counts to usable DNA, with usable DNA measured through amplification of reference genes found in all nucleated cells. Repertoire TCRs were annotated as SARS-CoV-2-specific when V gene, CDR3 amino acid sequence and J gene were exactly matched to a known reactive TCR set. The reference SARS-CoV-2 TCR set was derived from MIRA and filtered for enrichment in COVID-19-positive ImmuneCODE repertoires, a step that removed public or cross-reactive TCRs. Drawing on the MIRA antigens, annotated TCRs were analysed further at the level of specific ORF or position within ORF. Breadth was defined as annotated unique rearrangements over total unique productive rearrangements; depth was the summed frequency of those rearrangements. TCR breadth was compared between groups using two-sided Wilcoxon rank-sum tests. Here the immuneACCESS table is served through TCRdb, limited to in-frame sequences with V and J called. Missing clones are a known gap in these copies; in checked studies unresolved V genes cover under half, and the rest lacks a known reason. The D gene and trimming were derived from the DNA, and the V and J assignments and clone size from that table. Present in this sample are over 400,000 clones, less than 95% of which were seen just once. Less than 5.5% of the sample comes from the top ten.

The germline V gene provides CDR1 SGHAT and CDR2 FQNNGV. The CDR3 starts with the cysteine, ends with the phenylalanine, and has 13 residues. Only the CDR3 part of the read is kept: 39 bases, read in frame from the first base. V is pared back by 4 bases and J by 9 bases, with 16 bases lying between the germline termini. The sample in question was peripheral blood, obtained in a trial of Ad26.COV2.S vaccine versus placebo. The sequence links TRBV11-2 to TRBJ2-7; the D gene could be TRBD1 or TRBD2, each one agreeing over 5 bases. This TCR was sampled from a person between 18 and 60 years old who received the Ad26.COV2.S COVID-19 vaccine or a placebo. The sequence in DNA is TGTGCCAGCAGCTCCCGGGACCCCCGAGGGCAGTACTTC. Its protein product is CASSSRDPRGQYF.